This TCR beta chain was recorded in a study of blood T cells in healthy people across ages. Study-wide results and caveats: There were more naive CD4+ cells and higher diversity in long-lived donors than in aged donors. The recorded TCR beta diversity per million T cells decreased in a roughly linear manner with age. A strong correlation between TCR beta diversity and naive T cell percentage was seen.

Every sample yielded at least 6.5 million isolated PBMCs. Next came a second PCR, run for roughly 6 to 11 cycles, which used a sample-barcoded 5' primer along with a J-beta primer mix. Each CDR3 protein gets one entry after TCRdb re-called the 5' RACE reads with MiXCR. The sample has 720,000 or so distinct CDR3 sequences; over 40% are singletons. Concerning this clonotype: The antigen is undetermined.

The germline V gene encodes CDR1 SGHAT and CDR2 FQNNGV. This CDR3 has 16 amino acids. The germline V and J ends were trimmed by 5 bases and 5 bases, with 19 bases remaining between them. The rearrangement joins TRBV11-2 to TRBJ2-1; D is perhaps TRBD2 (6 bases). Sequencing input: blood. The sequence came from a man older than 75 in good health. CDR3 bases: TGTGCCAGCAGCCAGGGTTCCCTAGCGAGGCACAATGAGCAGTTCTTC. This gives the protein CASSQGSLARHNEQFF.